This is a list of T cell receptor beta chains from one sample in a study of T cells in Graves' hyperthyroidism and ophthalmopathy. TCRdb reprocessed the multiplex PCR reads with MiXCR, giving one entry per CDR3 protein. The sample yields around 300,000 distinct CDR3 sequences, approximately 15% seen once. Sequenced material: blood. The receptors stem from a woman in her twenties or thirties with Graves' hyperthyroidism. CDR3s include the opening cysteine and the closing phenylalanine or tryptophan. A D gene is named only where the DNA matches it firmly. Clone size, where shown, is once, few, many, or a class for clones that have expanded.

D,size,J,V,DNA,CDR3
NA,few,TRBJ2-7,TRBV19,TGTGCCAGTAGTATCCGGGCGGTCCCAACCTCCTACGAGCAGTACTTC,CASSIRAVPTSYEQYF
NA,few,TRBJ2-3,TRBV30,TGTGCCTGGAGTCCGTCCCCGGATACGCAGTATTTT,CAWSPSPDTQYF
NA,many,TRBJ2-7,TRBV18,TGTGCCAGCTCAATGGACGGGTACGAGCAGTACTTC,CASSMDGYEQYF
NA,few,TRBJ1-4,TRBV12-3/TRBV12-4,TGTGCCAGCAGTTTAGAGGGGGTTGGTGAAAAACTGTTTTTT,CASSLEGVGEKLFF
NA,NA,TRBJ2-5,TRBV4-3,TGCGCCAGCAGCCAAGATTATGGAGAAGAGACCCAGTACTTC,CASSQDYGEETQYF
NA,few,TRBJ2-1,TRBV7-3,TGTGCCAGCAGCTTAAAGTCCGGGGCTGCCTACTATGAGCAGTTCTTC,CASSLKSGAAYYEQFF
NA,many,TRBJ2-7,TRBV7-9,TGTGCCAGCGCCGCCCGGGACTTAGCCTACGAGCAGTACTTC,CASAARDLAYEQYF
NA,many,TRBJ2-7,TRBV18,TGTGCCAGCTCACCACGCGATTCCTACGAGCAGTACTTC,CASSPRDSYEQYF
NA,few,TRBJ2-5,TRBV28,TGTGCCAGCAGCCCACTGCTGCGGGACAACCAAGAGACCCAGTACTTC,CASSPLLRDNQETQYF
TRBD1,many,TRBJ1-2,TRBV2,TGTGCCAGCAGTGGCGGACAGGACCAAAACGGGTACTATGGCTACACCTTC,CASSGGQDQNGYYGYTF
TRBD1,many,TRBJ1-2,TRBV28,TGTGCCAGCACGTCGGACAGGGATACCCCCCACACCTTC,CASTSDRDTPHTF
NA,many,TRBJ1-2,TRBV30,TGTGCCTGGAGGGATGGGCACGGCTACACCTTC,CAWRDGHGYTF
NA,NA,TRBJ2-2,TRBV19,TGTGCCAGTAGAAGAGCGAACACCGGGGAGCTGTTTTTT,CASRRANTGELFF
NA,few,TRBJ2-2,TRBV13,TGTGCCAGCAGTCACGATAGGACCGGGGAGCTGTTTTTT,CASSHDRTGELFF
NA,many,TRBJ1-4,TRBV11-2,TGTGCCAGCAATTTCGAAAAACTGTTTTTT,CASNFEKLFF
NA,many,TRBJ1-2,TRBV12-3/TRBV12-4,TGTGCCAGCAGGCTTCCCGGGGGTGGAGGCTACACCTTC,CASRLPGGGGYTF
NA,many,TRBJ1-2,TRBV30,TGTGCCTGGAGTTTACAGGGAATCAACTATGGCTACACCTTC,CAWSLQGINYGYTF
NA,few,TRBJ2-7,TRBV4-2,TGTGCCAGCAGCCAAGACCGACACGAGCAGTACTTC,CASSQDRHEQYF
NA,many,TRBJ2-3,TRBV20-1,TGCAGTGCTACGACAGGAGATACGCAGTATTTT,CSATTGDTQYF
NA,few,TRBJ2-2,TRBV5-1,TGCGCCAGCAGAAATGAACGGGCCGACGCCGGGGAGCTGTTTTTT,CASRNERADAGELFF
TRBD1,NA,TRBJ2-7,TRBV5-4,TGTGCCAGCAGCTTGCAGGGGGCGTACGAGCAGTACTTC,CASSLQGAYEQYF
NA,few,TRBJ2-5,TRBV11-2,TGTGCCAGCAGCTTAGATGTCATGAGGACCCAGTACTTC,CASSLDVMRTQYF
NA,few,TRBJ1-6,TRBV10-3,TGTGCCATCAAGACAGAGGGTTCACCCCTCCACTTT,CAIKTEGSPLHF
NA,many,TRBJ2-6,TRBV12-3/TRBV12-4,TGTGCCAGCAGACGTCGTGCAATGGGGTCTGGGGCCAACGTCCTGACTTTC,CASRRRAMGSGANVLTF
NA,few,TRBJ2-1,TRBV20-1,TGCAGTGCCGAGGGGAGTGGGGGCGGGAGCCTGCCTGAGCAGTTCTTC,CSAEGSGGGSLPEQFF
TRBD1,many,TRBJ1-4,TRBV5-1,TGCGCCAGCAGCCAAACCACAGGGGGCGATGAAAAACTGTTTTTT,CASSQTTGGDEKLFF
TRBD1,many,TRBJ1-1,TRBV12-3/TRBV12-4,TGTGCCAGCAGAACCGGGACAGGCTTCACTGAAGCTTTCTTT,CASRTGTGFTEAFF
NA,many,TRBJ1-2,TRBV12-3/TRBV12-4,TGTGCCAGCAGTTTAGGAAACGTGGTGGCAGGCTACACCTTC,CASSLGNVVAGYTF
TRBD1,many,TRBJ2-1,TRBV6-1,TGTGCCAGCAGTGATTGGGGACAGTACAATGAGCAGTTCTTC,CASSDWGQYNEQFF
TRBD2,many,TRBJ2-5,TRBV7-8,TGTGCCAGCAGCTTAGTCGGGGGACTAATCGTTGAGACCCAGTACTTC,CASSLVGGLIVETQYF
TRBD1,NA,TRBJ2-7,TRBV6-1,TGTGCCAGCAAAGGCGCCCGGGACAGGGTCTACGAGCAGTACTTC,CASKGARDRVYEQYF
NA,few,TRBJ2-1,TRBV11-2,TGTGCCAGCAGCTCCCCCAGAGAAGTTAGTACTGAGCAGTTCTTC,CASSSPREVSTEQFF
TRBD2,NA,TRBJ2-1,TRBV6-4,TGTGCCAGCAGTGACCCTACTAGCGGGAGGAAGTTCTTC,CASSDPTSGRKFF
NA,few,TRBJ2-7,TRBV3-1,TGTGCCAGCAGCCAAGGGGCCTCCTACGAGCAGTACTTC,CASSQGASYEQYF
TRBD2,few,TRBJ2-1,TRBV10-3,TGTGCCACCGGGGGACTAGTCGGGAACAATGAGCAGTTCTTC,CATGGLVGNNEQFF
NA,few,TRBJ2-4,TRBV20-1,TGCAGTGCTAGAGATCTTGCGGCTGTGACCAAAAACATTCAGTACTTC,CSARDLAAVTKNIQYF
NA,many,TRBJ2-2,TRBV29-1,TGCAGCGTTGGGGCAGGGACGAACACCGGGGAGCTGTTTTTT,CSVGAGTNTGELFF
TRBD2,many,TRBJ2-5,TRBV6-2/TRBV6-3,TGTGCCAGCAGTTACGCCGGGACTATCCAAGAGACCCAGTACTTC,CASSYAGTIQETQYF
TRBD1,few,TRBJ1-5,TRBV10-2,TGCGCCAGCAGTGACTTGGCAGGGGGGTATGTGGGCAATCAGCCCCAGCATTTT,CASSDLAGGYVGNQPQHF
TRBD1,many,TRBJ1-5,TRBV12-3/TRBV12-4,TGTGCCAGCAGCGGACAGGCAAATCAGCCCCAGCATTTT,CASSGQANQPQHF
NA,many,TRBJ2-1,TRBV12-3/TRBV12-4,TGTGCCAGCAGTTTAGGAGCGGGCAATGAGCAGTTCTTC,CASSLGAGNEQFF
NA,many,TRBJ2-7,TRBV20-1,TGCAGTGCGAGGATCGGCAGCTCCTACGAGCAGTACTTC,CSARIGSSYEQYF
TRBD2,many,TRBJ2-3,TRBV28,TGTGCCAGCAGTTTCCCAGGGGTAAAAAGCGGGAGGTCCCAAAGCACAGATACGCAGTATTTT,CASSFPGVKSGRSQSTDTQYF
NA,few,TRBJ2-1,TRBV18,TGTGCCAGCTCACCGATATCCGCCCAAAATGAGCAGTTCTTC,CASSPISAQNEQFF
TRBD1,NA,TRBJ2-7,TRBV27,TGTGCCAGCAGTTTACACAAACAGGGGAACGAGCAGTACTTC,CASSLHKQGNEQYF